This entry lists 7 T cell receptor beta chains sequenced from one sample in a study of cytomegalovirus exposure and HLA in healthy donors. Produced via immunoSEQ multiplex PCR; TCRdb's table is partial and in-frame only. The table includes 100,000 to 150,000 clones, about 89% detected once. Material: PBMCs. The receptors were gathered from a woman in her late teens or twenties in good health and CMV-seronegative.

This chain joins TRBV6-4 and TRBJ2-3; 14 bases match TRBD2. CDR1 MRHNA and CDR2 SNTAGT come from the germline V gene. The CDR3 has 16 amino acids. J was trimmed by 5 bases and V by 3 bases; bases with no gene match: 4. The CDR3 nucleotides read TGTGCCAGCAGTGAGGGACTAGCGGGAGACGTAGATACGCAGTATTTT. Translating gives CASSEGLAGDVDTQYF.

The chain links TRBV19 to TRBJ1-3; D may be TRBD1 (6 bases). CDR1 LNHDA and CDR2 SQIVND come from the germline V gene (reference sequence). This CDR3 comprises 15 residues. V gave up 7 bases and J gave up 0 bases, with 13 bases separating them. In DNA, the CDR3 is TGTGCCAGTACGAGGGGGGGTGTCTCTGGAAACACCATATATTTT. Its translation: CASTRGGVSGNTIYF.

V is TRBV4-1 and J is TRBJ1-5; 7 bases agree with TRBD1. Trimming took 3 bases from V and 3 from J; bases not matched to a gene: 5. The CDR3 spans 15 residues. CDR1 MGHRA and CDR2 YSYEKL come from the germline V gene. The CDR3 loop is CASSQETGTNQPQHF. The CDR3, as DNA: TGCGCCAGCAGCCAGGAGACAGGGACCAATCAGCCCCAGCATTTT.

The CDR3 loop is CASSLSAPTRTGRLEKLFF. The CDR3 DNA reads TGTGCCAGCAGTTTATCGGCCCCCACCCGGACAGGGCGTCTTGAAAAACTGTTTTTT. The chain employs TRBV27 and TRBJ1-4; TRBD1 agrees at 8 bases. Germline CDR1 is MNHEY and CDR2 is SMNVEV (reference sequence). With 0 bases clipped from V and 7 bases from J, the junction kept 16 bases outside the gene matches. The CDR3 contains 19 residues.

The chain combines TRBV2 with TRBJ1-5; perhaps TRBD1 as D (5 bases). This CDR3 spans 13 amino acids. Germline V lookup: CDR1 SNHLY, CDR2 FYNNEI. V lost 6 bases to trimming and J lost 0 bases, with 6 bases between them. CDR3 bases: TGTGCCAGCAGCGACAGTAGCAATCAGCCCCAGCATTTT. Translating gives CASSDSSNQPQHF. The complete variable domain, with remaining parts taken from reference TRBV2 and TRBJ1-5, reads EPEVTQTPSHQVTQMGQEVILRCVPISNHLYFYWYRQILGQKVEFLVSFYNNEISEKSEIFDDQFSVERPDGSNFTLKIRSTKLEDSAMYFCASSDSSNQPQHFGDGTRLSIL.

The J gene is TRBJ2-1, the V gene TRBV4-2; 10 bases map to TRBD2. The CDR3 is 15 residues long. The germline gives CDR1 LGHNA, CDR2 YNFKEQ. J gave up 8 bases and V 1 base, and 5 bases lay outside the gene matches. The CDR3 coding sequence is TGTGCCAGCAGCCAAGTGGCTAGCGGGAGCCATGAGCAGTTCTTC. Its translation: CASSQVASGSHEQFF.

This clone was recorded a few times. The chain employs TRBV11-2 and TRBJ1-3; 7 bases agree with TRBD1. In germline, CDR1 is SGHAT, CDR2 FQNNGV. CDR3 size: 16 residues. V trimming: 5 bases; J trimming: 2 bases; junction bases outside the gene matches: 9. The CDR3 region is CASSLRQGEAGNTIYF. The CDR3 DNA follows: TGTGCCAGCAGCCTCAGACAGGGTGAAGCTGGAAACACCATATATTTT.